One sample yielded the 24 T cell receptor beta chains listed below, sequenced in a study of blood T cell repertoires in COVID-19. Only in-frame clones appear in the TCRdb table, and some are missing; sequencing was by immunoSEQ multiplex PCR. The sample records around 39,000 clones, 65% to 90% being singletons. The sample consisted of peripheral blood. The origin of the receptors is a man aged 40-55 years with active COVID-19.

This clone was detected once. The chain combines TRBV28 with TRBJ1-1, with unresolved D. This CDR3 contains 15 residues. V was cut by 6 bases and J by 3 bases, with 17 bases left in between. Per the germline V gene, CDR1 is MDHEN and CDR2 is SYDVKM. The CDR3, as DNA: TGTGCCAGCAGGATATATACGGGAACCGACACTGAAGCTTTCTTT. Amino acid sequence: CASRIYTGTDTEAFF.

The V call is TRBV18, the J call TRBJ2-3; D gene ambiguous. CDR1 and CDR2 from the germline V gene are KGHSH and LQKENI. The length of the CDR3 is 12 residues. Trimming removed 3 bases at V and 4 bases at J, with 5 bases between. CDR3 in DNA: TGTGCCAGCTCACCCCGTCCAGATACGCAGTATTTT. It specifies CASSPRPDTQYF.

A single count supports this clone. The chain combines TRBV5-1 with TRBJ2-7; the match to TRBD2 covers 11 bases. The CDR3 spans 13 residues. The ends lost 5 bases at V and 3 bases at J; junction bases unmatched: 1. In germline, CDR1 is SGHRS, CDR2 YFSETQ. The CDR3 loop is CASSGTSGYEQYF. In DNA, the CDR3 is TGCGCCAGCAGTGGGACTAGCGGCTACGAGCAGTACTTC. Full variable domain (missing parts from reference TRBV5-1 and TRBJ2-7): KAGVTQTPRYLIKTRGQQVTLSCSPISGHRSVSWYQQTPGQGLQFLFEYFSETQRNKGNFPGRFSGRQFSNSRSEMNVSTLELGDSALYLCASSGTSGYEQYFGPGTRLTVT.

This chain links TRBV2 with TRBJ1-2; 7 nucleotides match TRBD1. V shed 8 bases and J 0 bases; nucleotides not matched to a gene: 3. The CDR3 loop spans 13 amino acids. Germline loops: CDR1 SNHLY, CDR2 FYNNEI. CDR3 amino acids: CASAQGTNYGYTF. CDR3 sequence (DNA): TGTGCCAGCGCACAGGGGACTAACTATGGCTACACCTTC.

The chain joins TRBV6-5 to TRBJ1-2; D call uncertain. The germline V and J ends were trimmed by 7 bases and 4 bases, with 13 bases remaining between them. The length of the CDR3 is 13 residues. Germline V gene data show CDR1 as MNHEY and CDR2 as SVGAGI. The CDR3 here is CASMRVDIYGYTF. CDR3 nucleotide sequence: TGTGCCAGCATGAGGGTCGACATCTATGGCTACACCTTC.

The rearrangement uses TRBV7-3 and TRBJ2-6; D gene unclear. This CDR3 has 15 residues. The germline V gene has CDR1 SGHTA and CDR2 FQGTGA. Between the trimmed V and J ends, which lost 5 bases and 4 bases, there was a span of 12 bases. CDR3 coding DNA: TGTGCCAGCAGCCCATCAGTTGTCGGGGCCAACGTCCTGACTTTC. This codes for CASSPSVVGANVLTF.

The CDR3 loop is CASSPRLQGEDYGYTF. In DNA form, the CDR3 reads TGTGCCAGCAGCCCCCGTCTTCAGGGGGAGGACTATGGCTACACCTTC. The chain carries TRBV9 and TRBJ1-2; 7 positions agree with TRBD1. The CDR3 consists of 16 residues. Germline V gene data show CDR1 as SGDLS and CDR2 as YYNGEE. V trimming: 4 bases; J trimming: 3 bases; junction bases outside the gene matches: 12.

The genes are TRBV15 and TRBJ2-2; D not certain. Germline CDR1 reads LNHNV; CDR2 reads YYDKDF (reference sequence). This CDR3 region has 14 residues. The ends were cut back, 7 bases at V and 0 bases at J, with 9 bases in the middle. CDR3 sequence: CATKEQTNTGELFF. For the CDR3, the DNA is TGTGCCACCAAGGAGCAGACGAACACCGGGGAGCTGTTTTTT.

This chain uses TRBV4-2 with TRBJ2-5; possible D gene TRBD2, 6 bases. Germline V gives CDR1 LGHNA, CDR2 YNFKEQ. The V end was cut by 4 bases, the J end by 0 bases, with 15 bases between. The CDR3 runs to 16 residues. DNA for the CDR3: TGTGCCAGCAGCCTAGGATCGGAGGGGTACCAAGAGACCCAGTACTTC. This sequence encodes CASSLGSEGYQETQYF.

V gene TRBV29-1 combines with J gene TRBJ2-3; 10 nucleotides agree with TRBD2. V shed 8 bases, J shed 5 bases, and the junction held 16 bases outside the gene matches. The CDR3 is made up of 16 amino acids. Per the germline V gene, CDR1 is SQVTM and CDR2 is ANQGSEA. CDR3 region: CSTGQTGTSVLDTQYF. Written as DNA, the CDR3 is TGCAGCACGGGGCAGACCGGGACTAGCGTCTTAGATACGCAGTATTTT.

The CDR3 DNA follows: TGTGCCAGCAGCCAGATGGACAGGTCCCCTCCTCGGGCTTTCTTT. Its protein product is CASSQMDRSPPRAFF. The gene calls are TRBV7-9 and TRBJ1-1; 7 nucleotides align to TRBD1. The CDR3 consists of 15 residues. The J segment lost 11 bases and the V segment lost 5 bases, leaving 17 bases of the junction unmatched. CDR1 and CDR2 (germline): SEHNR, FQNEAQ (reference sequence). The variable domain in full, with the rest retrieved from reference TRBV7-9 and TRBJ1-1, is DTGVSQNPRHKITKRGQNVTFRCDPISEHNRLYWYRQTLGQGPEFLTYFQNEAQLEKSRLLSDRFSAERPKGSFSTLEIQRTEQGDSAMYLCASSQMDRSPPRAFFGQGTRLTVV.

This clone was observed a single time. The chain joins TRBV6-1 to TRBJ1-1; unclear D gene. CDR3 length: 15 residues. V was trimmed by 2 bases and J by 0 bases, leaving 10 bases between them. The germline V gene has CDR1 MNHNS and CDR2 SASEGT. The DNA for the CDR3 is TGTGCCAGCAGTGAAAATCAGGCTTTGAACACTGAAGCTTTCTTT. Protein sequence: CASSENQALNTEAFF.

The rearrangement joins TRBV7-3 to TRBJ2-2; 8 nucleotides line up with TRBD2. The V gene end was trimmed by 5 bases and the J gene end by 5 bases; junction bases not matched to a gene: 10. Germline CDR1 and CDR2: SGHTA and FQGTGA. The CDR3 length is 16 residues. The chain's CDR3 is CASSPRGGRRTGELFF. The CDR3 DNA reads TGTGCCAGCAGCCCCCGTGGCGGGAGGAGGACCGGGGAGCTGTTTTTT.

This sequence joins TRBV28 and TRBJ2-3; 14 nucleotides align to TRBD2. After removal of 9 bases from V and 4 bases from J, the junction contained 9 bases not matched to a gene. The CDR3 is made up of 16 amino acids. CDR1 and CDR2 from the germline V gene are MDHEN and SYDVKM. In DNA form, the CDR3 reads TGTGCCAGTTCGGGACTAGCGGGAGAATGGGCAGATACGCAGTATTTT. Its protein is CASSGLAGEWADTQYF.

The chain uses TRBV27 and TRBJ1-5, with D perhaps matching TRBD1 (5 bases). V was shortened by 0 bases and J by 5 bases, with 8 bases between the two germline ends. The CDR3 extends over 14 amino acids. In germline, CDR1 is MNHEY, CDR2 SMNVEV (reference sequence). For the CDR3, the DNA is TGTGCCAGCAGTTTATCAGGGGCCGATCAGCCCCAGCATTTT. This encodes CASSLSGADQPQHF.

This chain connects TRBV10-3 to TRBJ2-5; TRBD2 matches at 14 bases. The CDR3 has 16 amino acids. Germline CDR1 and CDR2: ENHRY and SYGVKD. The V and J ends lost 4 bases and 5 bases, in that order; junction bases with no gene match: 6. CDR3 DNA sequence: TGTGCCATCAGTGCCGGGACTAGCGGGAGTGTGGAGACCCAGTACTTC. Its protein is CAISAGTSGSVETQYF.

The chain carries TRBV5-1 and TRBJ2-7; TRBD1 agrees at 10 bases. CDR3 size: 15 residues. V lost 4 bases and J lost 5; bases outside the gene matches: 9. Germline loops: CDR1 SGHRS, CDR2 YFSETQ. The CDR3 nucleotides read TGCGCCAGCAGCATCGGACAGGGGGGAGGAAACGAGCAGTACTTC. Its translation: CASSIGQGGGNEQYF.

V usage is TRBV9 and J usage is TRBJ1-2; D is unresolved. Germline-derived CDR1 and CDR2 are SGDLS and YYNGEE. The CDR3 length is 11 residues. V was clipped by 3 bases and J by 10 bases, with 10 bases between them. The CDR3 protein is CASSEPSAYTF. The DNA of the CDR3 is TGTGCCAGCAGCGAGCCTAGTGCCTACACCTTC.

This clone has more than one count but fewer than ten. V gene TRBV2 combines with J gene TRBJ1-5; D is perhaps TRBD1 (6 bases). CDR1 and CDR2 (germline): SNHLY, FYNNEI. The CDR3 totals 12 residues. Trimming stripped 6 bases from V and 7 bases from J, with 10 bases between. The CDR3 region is CASRTGGQPQHF. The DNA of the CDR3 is TGTGCCAGCAGGACAGGAGGACAGCCCCAGCATTTT.

The CDR3 loop is CASSSTGTSGSRSYNEQFF. The DNA for the CDR3 is TGTGCCAGCAGCTCGACCGGGACTAGCGGGAGTAGGTCCTACAATGAGCAGTTCTTC. The chain combines TRBV7-3 with TRBJ2-1; 14 nucleotides match TRBD2. Unmatched junction bases numbered 9, after V lost 4 bases and J lost 1 base. The length of the CDR3 is 19 residues. Germline loops: CDR1 SGHTA, CDR2 FQGTGA.

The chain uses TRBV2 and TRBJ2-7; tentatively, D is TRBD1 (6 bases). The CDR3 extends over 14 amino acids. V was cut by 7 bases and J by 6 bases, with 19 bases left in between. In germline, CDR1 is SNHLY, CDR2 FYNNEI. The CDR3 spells CASTRVRVGGEQYF. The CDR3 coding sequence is TGTGCCAGCACCCGGGTGCGGGTAGGGGGCGAGCAGTACTTC.

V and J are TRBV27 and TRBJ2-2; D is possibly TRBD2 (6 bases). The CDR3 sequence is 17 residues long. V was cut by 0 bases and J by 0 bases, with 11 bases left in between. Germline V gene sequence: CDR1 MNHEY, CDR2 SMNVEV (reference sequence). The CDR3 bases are TGTGCCAGCAGTTTATCGCGGGGCCCGACGAACACCGGGGAGCTGTTTTTT. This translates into CASSLSRGPTNTGELFF.

The CDR3 DNA reads as TGTGCCGCCCGACTAGCGGGAGGGCGAACCGGGGAGCTGTTTTTT. It is translated as CAARLAGGRTGELFF. V is TRBV2 and J is TRBJ2-2, with 14 bases matching TRBD2. J lost 5 bases, V lost 11 bases, and 7 bases had no gene match. Looked up from germline, CDR1 is SNHLY and CDR2 is FYNNEI. The CDR3 has 15 residues.

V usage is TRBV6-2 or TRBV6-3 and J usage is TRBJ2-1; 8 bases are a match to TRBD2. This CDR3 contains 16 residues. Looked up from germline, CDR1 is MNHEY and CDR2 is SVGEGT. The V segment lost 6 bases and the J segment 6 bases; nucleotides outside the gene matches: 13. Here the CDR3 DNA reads TGTGCCAGCAGCGACGAGAGCGGGAGATTGTCCAATGAGCAGTTCTTC. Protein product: CASSDESGRLSNEQFF.